Detailed here is one T cell receptor (beta chain). The target antigen is unknown. PCR primers comprised 60 Vbeta and 13 Jbeta primers. Data came from immunoSEQ multiplex PCR; TCRdb stores just in-frame clones and leaves some out. Among about 80,000 clones listed, 65% to 80% were seen once. The data derive from a study of cytomegalovirus exposure and HLA in healthy donors. The study's findings and limits: Researchers reported that a few CMV-associated chains were confirmed in vitro as CMV antigen-specific. Per a later analysis, HLA-associated TCR beta chains showed more clonal expansion than other, equally common TCR beta chains. TCR beta chain V- and J-gene trimming was linked, in a later analysis, to a missense variant in DCLRE1C. Apparent HLA restriction characterized most CMV-associated TCR beta chains in a later analysis.

Trimming pared 5 bases from V and 5 bases from J, leaving 16 bases between. Germline V CDR1 and CDR2: PRHDT, FYEKMQ (reference sequence). CDR3 size: 14 residues. The source material was PBMCs. The clonotype comes from a man aged 30-40 years in good health and CMV-seronegative. The chain has TRBV13 and TRBJ2-7; possible D gene TRBD2, 5 bases. The CDR3 DNA sequence: TGTGCCAGCAGCACACGGGGTCTGGACGACGAGCAGTACTTC. Amino acid sequence: CASSTRGLDDEQYF.